Listed below are T cell receptor beta chains from one sample, sequenced in a study of patients and donors after allogeneic stem cell transplantation. TCRdb re-analysed the RT-PCR reads in MiXCR, keeping a single row per CDR3 protein. The sample has roughly 200,000 distinct CDR3 sequences, about 37% seen once. The specimen was blood, either unsorted or a sorted T cell fraction (not recorded which). These receptors all come from a human donor who was either an allogeneic HSCT recipient or a stem cell or donor lymphocyte infusion donor (not recorded which). It is not recorded whose cells these are; they may come from a transplant donor. Both conserved end residues are trimmed from each CDR3.

>TRBV2|TRBJ1-2
ASRDGQGHYT
>TRBV6-5|TRBJ1-2
ASSYDTGGRGYT
>TRBV20-1|TRBJ2-7
SAGTRDWNEQY
>TRBV5-8|TRBJ1-2
ASSHRLGYGYT
>TRBV18|TRBJ1-3
ASSPLPLALEGNTIY
>TRBV29-1|TRBJ2-7
SVEARQGNEQY
>TRBV20-1|TRBJ1-5
SARGTGPSSNQPQH
>TRBV9|TRBJ2-5
ASSLRDRGQLETQY
>TRBV20-1|TRBJ1-4
SARDPGAWDEKLF
>TRBV6-5|TRBJ2-1
ASSYPRVKAYNEQF
>TRBV7-9|TRBJ1-1
ASSPQGHPPPGAF
>TRBV5-1|TRBJ1-1
ASSLVLGSTNTEAF
>TRBV6-5|TRBJ2-1
ASRPGLASYNEQF
>TRBV4-3|TRBJ2-7
ASSQDRGQRNEQY
>TRBV18|TRBJ1-1
ASSTPTTNTEAF
>TRBV7-8|TRBJ1-1
ASSFARHTEAF
>TRBV12-3/TRBV12-4|TRBJ1-3
ASSLAGLGGNTIY
>TRBV5-1|TRBJ1-2
ASSFGALGGYT
>TRBV5-1|TRBJ1-6
ASSFRQGHNSPLH
>TRBV27|TRBJ1-3
ASSRGVWAGNTIY
>TRBV5-5|TRBJ1-1
ASSLRLQNTEAF
>TRBV5-1|TRBJ2-1
ASRGTAYNEQF
>TRBV4-1|TRBJ2-1
ASSPRLAGGPYNEQF
>TRBV7-2|TRBJ1-6
ASSLEGRLPLH
>TRBV6-1|TRBJ1-2
ASTQNPYGYT
>TRBV28|TRBJ1-5
ASSFKGPQH
>TRBV2|TRBJ2-2
ASSRTGFSGELF
>TRBV7-2|TRBJ1-1
ASSLGGEVSEAF
>TRBV2|TRBJ1-5
ASTTDTRNQPQH
>TRBV29-1|TRBJ1-2
SVGNRGGYT
>TRBV10-3|TRBJ1-1
AISESVPGQGITEAF
>TRBV4-2|TRBJ2-7
ASSQDPDYEQY
>TRBV9|TRBJ1-2
ASSVDPQGANYGYT
>TRBV7-9|TRBJ2-2
ASSPHSGGLNTGELF
>TRBV4-1|TRBJ2-3
ASSQDRTTDTQY
>TRBV7-2|TRBJ2-3
ASSLGGGRTDTQY
>TRBV6-1|TRBJ1-6
ATYSPLH
>TRBV18|TRBJ1-1
ASSGQFNTEAF
>TRBV28|TRBJ1-6
ASRSGDSPLH
>TRBV4-2|TRBJ1-2
ASSQVDLTLYGYT
>TRBV4-3|TRBJ2-7
ASSPKSGHSYEQY
>TRBV4-1|TRBJ2-1
ASSQEVLPGTGSEQF
>TRBV9|TRBJ1-5
ASSVGLNQPQH
>TRBV9|TRBJ1-2
ASSVGPIANYGYT
>TRBV20-1|TRBJ1-1
SARDGQQNTEAF
>TRBV15|TRBJ1-5
ATSRDGGENQPQH
>TRBV21-1|TRBJ1-1
ARISQPPFPTDTEAF
>TRBV7-9|TRBJ1-1
ASSLGQGFTF
>TRBV28|TRBJ2-5
ASRSPGQGRETQY
>TRBV29-1|TRBJ1-1
SVELLKPVNTEAF
>TRBV6-6|TRBJ1-1
ASSQGVWVEAF
>TRBV28|TRBJ1-2
ASSIHGTEAYGYT
>TRBV5-5|TRBJ1-1
ASSSRVHTEAF
>TRBV5-1|TRBJ1-1
ASSLGGQATEAF
>TRBV25-1|TRBJ2-7
ASRGGEQY
>TRBV20-1|TRBJ1-5
SARLGQPQH
>TRBV7-9|TRBJ1-2
ASSLLPRSMNGYT
>TRBV2|TRBJ1-3
ASSFAEGNTIY
>TRBV6-4|TRBJ2-4
ASRGAGSFRNIQY